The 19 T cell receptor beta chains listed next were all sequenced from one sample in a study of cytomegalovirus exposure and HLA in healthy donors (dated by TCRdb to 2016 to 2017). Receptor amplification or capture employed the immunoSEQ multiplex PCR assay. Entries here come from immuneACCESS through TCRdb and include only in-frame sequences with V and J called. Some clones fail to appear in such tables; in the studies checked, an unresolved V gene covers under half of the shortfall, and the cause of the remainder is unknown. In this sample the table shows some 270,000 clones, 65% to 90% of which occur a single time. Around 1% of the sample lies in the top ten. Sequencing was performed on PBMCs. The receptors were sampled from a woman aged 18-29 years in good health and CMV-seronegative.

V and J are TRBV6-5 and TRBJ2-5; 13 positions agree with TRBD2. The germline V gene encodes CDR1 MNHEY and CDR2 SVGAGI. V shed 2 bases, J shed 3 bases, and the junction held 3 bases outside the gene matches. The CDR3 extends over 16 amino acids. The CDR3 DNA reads TGTGCCAGCAGTTACATTGGACTAGCGGGGGAAGAGACCCAGTACTTC. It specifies CASSYIGLAGEETQYF.

The CDR3 spells CASSPQGQEQYF. CDR3 nucleotide sequence: TGTGCCAGCAGTCCCCAGGGCCAAGAGCAGTACTTC. The chain carries TRBV28 and TRBJ2-7, with a tentative D call TRBD1 (5 bases). This CDR3 has 12 amino acids. The V end lost 5 bases, the J end lost 7 bases, and 12 bases lay between the germline ends. Germline V gene lookup returns CDR1 MDHEN and CDR2 SYDVKM. The variable domain in full, with the rest retrieved from reference TRBV28 and TRBJ2-7, is DVKVTQSSRYLVKRTGEKVFLECVQDMDHENMFWYRQDPGLGLRLIYFSYDVKMKEKGDIPEGYSVSREKKERFSLILESASTNQTSMYLCASSPQGQEQYFGPGTRLTVT.

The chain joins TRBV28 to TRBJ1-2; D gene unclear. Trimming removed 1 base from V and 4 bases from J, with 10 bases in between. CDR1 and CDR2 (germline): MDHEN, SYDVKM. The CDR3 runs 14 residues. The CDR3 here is CASSLLSGGYGYTF. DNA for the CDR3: TGTGCCAGCAGTTTATTGTCAGGAGGCTATGGCTACACCTTC.

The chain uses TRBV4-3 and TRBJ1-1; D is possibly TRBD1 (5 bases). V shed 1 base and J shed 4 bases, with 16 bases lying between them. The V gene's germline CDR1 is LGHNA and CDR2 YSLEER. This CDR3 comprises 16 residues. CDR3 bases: TGCGCCAGCAGCCAAGTCCTTAGCAGGGAGGGCACTGAAGCTTTCTTT. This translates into CASSQVLSREGTEAFF.

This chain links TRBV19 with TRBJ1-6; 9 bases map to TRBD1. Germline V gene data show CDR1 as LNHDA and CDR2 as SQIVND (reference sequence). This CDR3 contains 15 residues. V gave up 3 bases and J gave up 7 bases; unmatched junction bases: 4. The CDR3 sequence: CASSITGGGNSPLHF. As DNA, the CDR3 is TGTGCCAGTAGTATCACAGGGGGCGGAAATTCACCCCTCCACTTT.

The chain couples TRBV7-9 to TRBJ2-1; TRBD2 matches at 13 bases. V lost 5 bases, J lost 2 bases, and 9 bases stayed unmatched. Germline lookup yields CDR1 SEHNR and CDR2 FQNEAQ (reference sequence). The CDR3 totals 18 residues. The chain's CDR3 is CASSIPGLAGAAYNEQFF. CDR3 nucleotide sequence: TGTGCCAGCAGCATCCCCGGACTAGCGGGAGCCGCCTACAATGAGCAGTTCTTC.

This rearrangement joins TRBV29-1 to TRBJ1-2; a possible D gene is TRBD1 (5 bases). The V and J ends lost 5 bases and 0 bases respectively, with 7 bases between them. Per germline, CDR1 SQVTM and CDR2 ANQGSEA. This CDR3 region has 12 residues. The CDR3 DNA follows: TGCAGCGTTCGACAGACTAACTATGGCTACACCTTC. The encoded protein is CSVRQTNYGYTF.

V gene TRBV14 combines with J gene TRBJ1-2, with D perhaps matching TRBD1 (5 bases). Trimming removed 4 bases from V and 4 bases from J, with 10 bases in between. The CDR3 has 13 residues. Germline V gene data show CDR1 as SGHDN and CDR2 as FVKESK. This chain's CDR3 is CASSPGTPYGYTF. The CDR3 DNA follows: TGTGCCAGCAGCCCTGGGACTCCCTATGGCTACACCTTC.

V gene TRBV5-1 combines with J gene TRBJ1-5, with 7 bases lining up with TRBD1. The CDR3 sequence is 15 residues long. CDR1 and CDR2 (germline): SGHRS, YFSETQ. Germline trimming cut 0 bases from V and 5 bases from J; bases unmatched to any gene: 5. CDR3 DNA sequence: TGCGCCAGCAGCTTGGAAGGGGGCTGGGATCAGCCCCAGCATTTT. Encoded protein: CASSLEGGWDQPQHF.

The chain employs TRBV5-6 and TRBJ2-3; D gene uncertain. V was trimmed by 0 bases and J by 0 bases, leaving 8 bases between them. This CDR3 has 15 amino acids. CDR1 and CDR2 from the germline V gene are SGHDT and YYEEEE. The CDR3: CASSLELASTDTQYF. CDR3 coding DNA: TGTGCCAGCAGCTTGGAATTAGCTAGCACAGATACGCAGTATTTT.

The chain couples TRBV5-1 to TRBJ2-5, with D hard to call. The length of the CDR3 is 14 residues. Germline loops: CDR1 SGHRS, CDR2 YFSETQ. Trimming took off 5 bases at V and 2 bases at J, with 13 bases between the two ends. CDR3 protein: CASRAGSEQETQYF. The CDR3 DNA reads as TGCGCCAGCAGGGCCGGGTCGGAACAAGAGACCCAGTACTTC. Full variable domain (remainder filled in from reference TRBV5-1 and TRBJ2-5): KAGVTQTPRYLIKTRGQQVTLSCSPISGHRSVSWYQQTPGQGLQFLFEYFSETQRNKGNFPGRFSGRQFSNSRSEMNVSTLELGDSALYLCASRAGSEQETQYFGPGTRLLVL.

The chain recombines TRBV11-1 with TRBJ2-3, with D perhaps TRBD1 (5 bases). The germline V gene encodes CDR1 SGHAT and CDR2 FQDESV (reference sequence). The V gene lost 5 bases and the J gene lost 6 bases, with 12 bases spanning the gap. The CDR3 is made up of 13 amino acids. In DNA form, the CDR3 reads TGTGCCAGCAGCCCCAGGGATTCGGATACGCAGTATTTT. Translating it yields CASSPRDSDTQYF. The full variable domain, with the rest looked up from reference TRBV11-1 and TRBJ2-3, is EAEVAQSPRYKITEKSQAVAFWCDPISGHATLYWYRQILGQGPELLVQFQDESVVDDSQLPKDRFSAERLKGVDSTLKIQPAELGDSAMYLCASSPRDSDTQYFGPGTRLTVL.

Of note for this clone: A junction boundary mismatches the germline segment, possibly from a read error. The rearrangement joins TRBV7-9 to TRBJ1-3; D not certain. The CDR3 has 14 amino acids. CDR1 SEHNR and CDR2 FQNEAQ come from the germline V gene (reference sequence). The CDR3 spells CASSSTLSGPFWNF. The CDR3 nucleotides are TGTGCCAGCAGCTCCACCCTCTCGGGTCCCTTTTGGAATTTT.

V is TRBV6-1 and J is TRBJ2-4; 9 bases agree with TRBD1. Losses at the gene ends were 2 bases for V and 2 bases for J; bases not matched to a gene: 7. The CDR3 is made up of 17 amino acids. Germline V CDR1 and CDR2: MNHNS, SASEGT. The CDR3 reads CASSETGGLDTKNIQYF. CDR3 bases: TGTGCCAGCAGTGAAACAGGGGGCTTGGATACCAAAAACATTCAGTACTTC.

CDR3 residues: CASSYSSGDSGYGYTF. Written as DNA, the CDR3 is TGTGCCAGCAGTTACTCGTCAGGGGATTCTGGCTATGGCTACACCTTC. The gene calls are TRBV6-5 and TRBJ1-2; D is possibly TRBD1 (6 bases). Deletions cut 0 bases from V and 4 bases from J, with 15 bases between. Germline V gene sequence: CDR1 MNHEY, CDR2 SVGAGI. The CDR3 is 16 residues long.

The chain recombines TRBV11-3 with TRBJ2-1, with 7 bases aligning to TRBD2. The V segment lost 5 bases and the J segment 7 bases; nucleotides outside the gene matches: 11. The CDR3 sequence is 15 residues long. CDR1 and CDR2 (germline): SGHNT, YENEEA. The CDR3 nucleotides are TGTGCCAGCAGCCTCCTCGGGGGAGGGCGGAATGAGCAGTTCTTC. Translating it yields CASSLLGGGRNEQFF. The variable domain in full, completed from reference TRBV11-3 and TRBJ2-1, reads EAGVVQSPRYKIIEKKQPVAFWCNPISGHNTLYWYLQNLGQGPELLIRYENEEAVDDSQLPKDRFSAERLKGVDSTLKIQPAELGDSAVYLCASSLLGGGRNEQFFGPGTRLTVL.

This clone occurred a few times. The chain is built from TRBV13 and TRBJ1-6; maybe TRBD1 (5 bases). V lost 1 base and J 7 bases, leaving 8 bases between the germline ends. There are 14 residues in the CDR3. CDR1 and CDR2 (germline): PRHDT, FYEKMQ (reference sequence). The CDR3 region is CASSLDGGNSPLHF. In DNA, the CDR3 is TGTGCCAGCAGCTTAGACGGGGGAAATTCACCCCTCCACTTT.

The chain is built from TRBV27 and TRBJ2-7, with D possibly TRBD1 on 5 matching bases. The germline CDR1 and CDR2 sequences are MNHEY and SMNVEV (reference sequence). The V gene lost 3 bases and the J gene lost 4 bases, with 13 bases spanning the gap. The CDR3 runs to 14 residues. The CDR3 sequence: CASSFNRNAYEQYF. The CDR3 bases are TGTGCCAGCAGTTTCAACAGGAATGCATACGAGCAGTACTTC.

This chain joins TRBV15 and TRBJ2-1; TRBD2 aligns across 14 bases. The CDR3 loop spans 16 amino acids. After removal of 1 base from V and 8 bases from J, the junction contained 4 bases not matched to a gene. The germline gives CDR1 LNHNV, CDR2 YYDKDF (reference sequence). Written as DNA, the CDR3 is TGTGCCACCAGCAGAGGAGGGACTAGCGGGGGCTATGAGCAGTTCTTC. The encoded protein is CATSRGGTSGGYEQFF.